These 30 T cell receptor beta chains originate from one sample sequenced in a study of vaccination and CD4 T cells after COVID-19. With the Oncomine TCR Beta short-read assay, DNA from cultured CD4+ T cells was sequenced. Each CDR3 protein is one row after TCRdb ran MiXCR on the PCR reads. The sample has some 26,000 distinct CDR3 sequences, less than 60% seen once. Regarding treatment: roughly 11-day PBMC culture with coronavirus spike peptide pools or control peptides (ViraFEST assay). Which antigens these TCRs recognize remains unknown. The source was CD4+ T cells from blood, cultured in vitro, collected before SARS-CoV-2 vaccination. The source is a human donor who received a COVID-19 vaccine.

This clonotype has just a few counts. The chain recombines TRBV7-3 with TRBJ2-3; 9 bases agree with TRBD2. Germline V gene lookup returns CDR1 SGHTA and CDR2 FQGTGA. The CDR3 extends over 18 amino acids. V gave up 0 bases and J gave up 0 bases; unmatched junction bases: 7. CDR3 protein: CASSLTGLAGTSTDTQYF. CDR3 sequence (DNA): TGTGCCAGCAGCTTAACAGGCCTAGCGGGGACAAGCACAGATACGCAGTATTTT.

CDR3 protein: CASSLAGGGGETQYF. CDR3 DNA: TGCGCCAGCAGCTTGGCAGGCGGGGGAGGAGAGACCCAGTACTTC. The genes are TRBV5-1 and TRBJ2-5; 7 bases agree with TRBD2. Germline lookup yields CDR1 SGHRS and CDR2 YFSETQ. V trimming: 0 bases; J trimming: 4 bases; junction bases outside the gene matches: 6. The CDR3 consists of 15 residues.

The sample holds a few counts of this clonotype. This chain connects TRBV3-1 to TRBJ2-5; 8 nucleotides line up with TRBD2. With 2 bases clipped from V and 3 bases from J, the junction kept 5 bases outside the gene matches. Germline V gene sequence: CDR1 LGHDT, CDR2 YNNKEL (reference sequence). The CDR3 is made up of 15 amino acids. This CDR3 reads CASSQPRGGEETQYF. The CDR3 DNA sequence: TGTGCCAGCAGCCAACCACGGGGGGGCGAAGAGACCCAGTACTTC.

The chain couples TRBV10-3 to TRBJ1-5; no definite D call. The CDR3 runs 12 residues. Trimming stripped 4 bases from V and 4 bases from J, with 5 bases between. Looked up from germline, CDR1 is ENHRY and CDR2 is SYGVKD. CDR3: CAISAGNQPQHF. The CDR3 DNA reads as TGTGCCATCAGTGCGGGGAATCAGCCCCAGCATTTT.

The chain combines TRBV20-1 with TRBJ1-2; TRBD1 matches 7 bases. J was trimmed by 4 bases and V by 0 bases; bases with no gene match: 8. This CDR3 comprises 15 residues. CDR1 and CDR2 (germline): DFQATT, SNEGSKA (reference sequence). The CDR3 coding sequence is TGCAGTGCTAGAGATGACGACAGGGTTGGCTATGGCTACACCTTC. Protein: CSARDDDRVGYGYTF.

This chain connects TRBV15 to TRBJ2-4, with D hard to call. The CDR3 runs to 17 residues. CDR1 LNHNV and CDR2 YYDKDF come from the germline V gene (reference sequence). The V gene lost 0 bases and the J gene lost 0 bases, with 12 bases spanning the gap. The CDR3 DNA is TGTGCCACCAGCAGAGAAAAGGCCAGACTAGCCAAAAACATTCAGTACTTC. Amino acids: CATSREKARLAKNIQYF.

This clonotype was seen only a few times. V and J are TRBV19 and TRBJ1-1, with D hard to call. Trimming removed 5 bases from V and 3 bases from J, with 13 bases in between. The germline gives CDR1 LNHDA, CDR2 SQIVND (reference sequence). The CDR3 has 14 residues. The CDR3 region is CASSAVGRDTEAFF. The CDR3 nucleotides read TGTGCCAGTAGTGCCGTGGGCCGGGACACTGAAGCTTTCTTT.

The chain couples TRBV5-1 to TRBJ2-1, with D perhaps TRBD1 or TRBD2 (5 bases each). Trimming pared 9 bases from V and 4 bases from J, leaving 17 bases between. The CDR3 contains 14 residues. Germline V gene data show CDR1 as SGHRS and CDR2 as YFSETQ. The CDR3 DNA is TGCGCCACCGCCCCGGGACGGGTATACAATGAGCAGTTCTTC. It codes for CATAPGRVYNEQFF.

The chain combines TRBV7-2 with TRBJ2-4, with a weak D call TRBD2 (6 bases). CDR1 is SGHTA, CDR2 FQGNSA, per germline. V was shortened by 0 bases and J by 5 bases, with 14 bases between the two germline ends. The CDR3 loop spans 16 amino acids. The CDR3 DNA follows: TGTGCCAGCAGCTTAGCTTCGGCGGGGTCCCAAAACATTCAGTACTTC. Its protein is CASSLASAGSQNIQYF. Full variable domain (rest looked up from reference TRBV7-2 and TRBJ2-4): GAGVSQSPSNKVTEKGKDVELRCDPISGHTALYWYRQSLGQGLEFLIYFQGNSAPDKSGLPSDRFSAERTGGSVSTLTIQRTQQEDSAVYLCASSLASAGSQNIQYFGAGTRLSVL.

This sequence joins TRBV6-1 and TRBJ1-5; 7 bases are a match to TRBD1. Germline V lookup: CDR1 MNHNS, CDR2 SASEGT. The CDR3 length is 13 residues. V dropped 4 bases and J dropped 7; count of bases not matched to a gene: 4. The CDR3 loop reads CASSGRGRQPQHF. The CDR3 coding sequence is TGTGCCAGCAGTGGTAGGGGGCGGCAGCCCCAGCATTTT.

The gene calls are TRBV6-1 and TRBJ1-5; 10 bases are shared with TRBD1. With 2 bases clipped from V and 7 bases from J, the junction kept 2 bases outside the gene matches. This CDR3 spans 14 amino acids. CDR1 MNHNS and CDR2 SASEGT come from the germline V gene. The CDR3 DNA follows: TGTGCCAGCAGTGAATGGACAGGGGGGCAGCCCCAGCATTTT. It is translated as CASSEWTGGQPQHF.

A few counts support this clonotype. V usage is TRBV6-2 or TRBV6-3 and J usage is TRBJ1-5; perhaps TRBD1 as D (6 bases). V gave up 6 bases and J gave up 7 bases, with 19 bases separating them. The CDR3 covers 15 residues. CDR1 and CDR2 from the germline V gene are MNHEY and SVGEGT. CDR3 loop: CASRDSGGVMQPQHF. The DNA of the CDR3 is TGTGCCAGCAGAGACTCGGGGGGCGTTATGCAGCCCCAGCATTTT.

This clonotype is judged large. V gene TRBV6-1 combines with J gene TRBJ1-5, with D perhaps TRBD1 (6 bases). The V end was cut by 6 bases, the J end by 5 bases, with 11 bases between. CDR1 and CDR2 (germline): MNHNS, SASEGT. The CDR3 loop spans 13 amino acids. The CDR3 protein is CASRRGKDQPQHF. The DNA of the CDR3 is TGTGCCAGCAGGAGGGGGAAAGATCAGCCCCAGCATTTT.

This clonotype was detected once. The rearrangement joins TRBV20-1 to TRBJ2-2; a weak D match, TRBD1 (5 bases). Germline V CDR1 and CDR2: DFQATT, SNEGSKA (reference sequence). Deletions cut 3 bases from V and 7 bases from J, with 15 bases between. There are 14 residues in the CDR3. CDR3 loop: CSARVGAQGGELFF. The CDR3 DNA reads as TGCAGTGCTAGGGTTGGGGCCCAGGGCGGGGAGCTGTTTTTT.

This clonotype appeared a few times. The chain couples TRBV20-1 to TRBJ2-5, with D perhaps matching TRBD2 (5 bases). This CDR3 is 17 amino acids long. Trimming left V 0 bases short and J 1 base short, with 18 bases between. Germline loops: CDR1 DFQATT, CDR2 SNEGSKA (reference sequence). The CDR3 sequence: CSARDLHREMPQETQYF. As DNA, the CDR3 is TGCAGTGCTAGAGATCTGCATAGGGAGATGCCCCAAGAGACCCAGTACTTC.

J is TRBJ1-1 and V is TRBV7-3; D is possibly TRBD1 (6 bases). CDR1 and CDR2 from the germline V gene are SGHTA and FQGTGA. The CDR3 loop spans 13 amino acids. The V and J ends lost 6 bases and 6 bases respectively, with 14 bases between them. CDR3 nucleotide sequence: TGTGCCAGCAGTCGCACAGGGTTTGCTGAAGCTTTCTTT. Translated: CASSRTGFAEAFF. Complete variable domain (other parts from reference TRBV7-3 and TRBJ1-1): GAGVSQTPSNKVTEKGKYVELRCDPISGHTALYWYRQSLGQGPEFLIYFQGTGAADDSGLPNDRFFAVRPEGSVSTLKIQRTERGDSAVYLCASSRTGFAEAFFGQGTRLTVV.

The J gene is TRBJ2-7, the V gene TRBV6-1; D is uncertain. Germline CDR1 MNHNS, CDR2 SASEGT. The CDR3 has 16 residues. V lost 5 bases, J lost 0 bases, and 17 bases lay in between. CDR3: CASSRRAPVSSYEQYF. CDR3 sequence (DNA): TGTGCCAGCAGTCGGCGCGCGCCAGTTAGCTCCTACGAGCAGTACTTC.

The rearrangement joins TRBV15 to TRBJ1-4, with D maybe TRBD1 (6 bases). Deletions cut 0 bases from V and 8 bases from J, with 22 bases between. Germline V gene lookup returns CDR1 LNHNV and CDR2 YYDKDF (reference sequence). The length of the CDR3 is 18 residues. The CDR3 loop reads CATSRDSQWGGRQEKLFF. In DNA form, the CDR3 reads TGTGCCACCAGCAGAGACTCACAATGGGGGGGGCGTCAAGAAAAACTGTTTTTT.

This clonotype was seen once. CDR3 bases: TGTGCCAGCAGTGGAGGGGAAGAGACCCAGTACTTC. The encoded protein is CASSGGEETQYF. The chain uses TRBV6-1 and TRBJ2-5; D is possibly TRBD1 or TRBD2 (5 bases each). Germline assignment: CDR1 MNHNS and CDR2 SASEGT. The CDR3 has 12 residues. The ends were cut back, 4 bases at V and 3 bases at J, with 6 bases in the middle.

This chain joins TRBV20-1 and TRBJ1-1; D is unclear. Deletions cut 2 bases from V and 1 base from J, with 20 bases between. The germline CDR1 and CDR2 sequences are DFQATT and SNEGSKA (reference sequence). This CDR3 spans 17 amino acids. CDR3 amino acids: CSARPASSSVGNTEAFF. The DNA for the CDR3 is TGCAGTGCTAGACCCGCCTCCTCATCCGTAGGGAACACTGAAGCTTTCTTT.

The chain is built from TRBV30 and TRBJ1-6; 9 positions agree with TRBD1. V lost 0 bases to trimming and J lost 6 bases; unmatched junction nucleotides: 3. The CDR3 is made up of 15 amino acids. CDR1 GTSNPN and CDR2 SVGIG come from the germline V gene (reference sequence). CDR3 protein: CAWSVGTGSNSPLHF. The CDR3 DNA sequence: TGTGCCTGGAGTGTTGGGACAGGGAGTAATTCACCCCTCCACTTT.

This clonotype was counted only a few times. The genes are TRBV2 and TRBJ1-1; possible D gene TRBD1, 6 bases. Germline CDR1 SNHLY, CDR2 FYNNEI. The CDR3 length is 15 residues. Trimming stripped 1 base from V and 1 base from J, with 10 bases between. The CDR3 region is CASSEEAGENTEAFF. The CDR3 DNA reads TGTGCCAGCAGTGAAGAGGCAGGGGAGAACACTGAAGCTTTCTTT.

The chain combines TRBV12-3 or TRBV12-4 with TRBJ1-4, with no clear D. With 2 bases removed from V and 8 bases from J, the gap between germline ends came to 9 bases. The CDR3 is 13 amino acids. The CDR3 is CASSLQREEKLFF. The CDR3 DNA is TGTGCCAGCAGTTTACAGCGGGAAGAAAAACTGTTTTTT.

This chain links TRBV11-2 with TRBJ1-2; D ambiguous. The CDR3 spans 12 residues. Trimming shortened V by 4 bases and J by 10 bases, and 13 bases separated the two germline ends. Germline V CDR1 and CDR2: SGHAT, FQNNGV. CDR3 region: CASSSLRDPYTF. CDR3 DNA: TGTGCCAGCAGCTCCCTGCGGGATCCCTACACCTTC.

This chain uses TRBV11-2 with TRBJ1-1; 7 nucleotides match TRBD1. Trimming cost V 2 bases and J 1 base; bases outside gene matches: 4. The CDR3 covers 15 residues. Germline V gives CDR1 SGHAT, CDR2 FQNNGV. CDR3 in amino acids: CASSLFGTENTEAFF. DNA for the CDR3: TGTGCCAGCAGCTTATTTGGGACAGAGAACACTGAAGCTTTCTTT.

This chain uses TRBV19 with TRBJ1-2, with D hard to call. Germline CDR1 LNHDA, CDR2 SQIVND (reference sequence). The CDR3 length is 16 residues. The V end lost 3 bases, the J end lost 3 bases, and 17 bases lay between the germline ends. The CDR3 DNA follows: TGTGCCAGTAGTATCAGCGGGTTGGGAAACTACTATGGCTACACCTTC. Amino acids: CASSISGLGNYYGYTF.

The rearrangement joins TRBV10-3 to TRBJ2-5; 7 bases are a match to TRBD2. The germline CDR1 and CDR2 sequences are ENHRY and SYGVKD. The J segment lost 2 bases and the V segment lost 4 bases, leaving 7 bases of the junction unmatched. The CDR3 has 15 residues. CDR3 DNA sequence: TGTGCCATCAGTGGTCGAGGGAGGGGTCAAGAGACCCAGTACTTC. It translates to CAISGRGRGQETQYF.

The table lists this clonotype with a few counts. The CDR3 sequence: CASNRVRADRGKAFF. The DNA for the CDR3 is TGTGCCAGCAACAGAGTAAGGGCGGACAGGGGCAAAGCTTTCTTT. The chain couples TRBV6-1 to TRBJ1-1, with 9 bases identical to TRBD1. Germline-derived CDR1 and CDR2 are MNHNS and SASEGT. With V trimmed by 7 bases and J by 9 bases, 15 bases remained unmatched. CDR3 length: 15 amino acids.

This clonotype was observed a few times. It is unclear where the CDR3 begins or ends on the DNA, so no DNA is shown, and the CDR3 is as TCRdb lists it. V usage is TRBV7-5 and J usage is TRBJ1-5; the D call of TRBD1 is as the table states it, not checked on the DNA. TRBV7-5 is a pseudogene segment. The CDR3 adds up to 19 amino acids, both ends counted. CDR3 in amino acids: CISVSEAKPGTYSNQPQHF.

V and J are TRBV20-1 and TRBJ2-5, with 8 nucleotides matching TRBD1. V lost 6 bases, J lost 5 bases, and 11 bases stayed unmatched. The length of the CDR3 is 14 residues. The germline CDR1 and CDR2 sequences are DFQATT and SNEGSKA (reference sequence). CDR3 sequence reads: CSARSDRAIETQYF. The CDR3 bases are TGCAGTGCCAGGTCGGACAGGGCAATTGAGACCCAGTACTTC.